The clone carrying this T cell receptor beta chain was recorded a few times. Its specificity is unknown. The sample is drawn from a study of immune characteristics of hereditary and idiopathic chronic pancreatitis. Broader study findings: Because tissue was from TPIAT only, disease duration differences may confound results.

The pancreas tissue came from patients undergoing total pancreatectomy with islet autotransplantation. The protocol was immunoSEQ multiplex PCR, while the TCRdb copy is restricted to in-frame clones and leaves out a portion. The table includes about 1,400 clones, around 63% detected once. The CDR3 loop spans 12 amino acids. V lost 6 bases to trimming and J lost 4 bases, with 4 bases between them. The rearrangement uses TRBV12-3 or TRBV12-4 and TRBJ1-6; no clear D gene. This TCR derives from a human donor with chronic pancreatitis. The sample comprised pancreas tissue with hereditary chronic pancreatitis. In nucleotides, the CDR3 is TGTGCCAGCAGCCGGTATAATTCACCCCTCCACTTT. Translated: CASSRYNSPLHF.